This record looks at one TCR beta chain sequence and its context. Its antigen is unidentified. These data originate in a study of cytomegalovirus exposure and HLA in healthy donors. Overall study context: Assignment to the Caucasian-associated ancestry cluster applied to approximately 79% of the roughly 410 genotyped donors. Study conclusions and caveats: A link between a missense DCLRE1C variant and TCR beta V- and J-gene trimming emerged from a later analysis. Several of the most significant clusters were apparently associated with common viral pathogens in a later analysis. Rarity held for most TCR sequences, but there were some public TCRs that occurred in many donors.

Primers included in the PCR were 60 Vbeta and 13 Jbeta primers. Clones were read by immunoSEQ multiplex PCR, and TCRdb kept only the in-frame ones, dropping some. The repertoire holds around 100,000 clones, with approximately 81% as singletons. The sample comprised PBMCs. This clonotype was obtained from a woman aged 70-85 years in good health and CMV-seropositive.

For the CDR3, the DNA is TGTGCCAGCTCACAGCAAGCGGGAGGATACACCGGGGAGCTGTTTTTT. Protein sequence: CASSQQAGGYTGELFF. The chain recombines TRBV18 with TRBJ2-2, with TRBD2 matching over 9 bases. The ends lost 4 bases at V and 3 bases at J; junction bases unmatched: 6. The CDR3 totals 16 residues. Looked up from germline, CDR1 is KGHSH and CDR2 is LQKENI.